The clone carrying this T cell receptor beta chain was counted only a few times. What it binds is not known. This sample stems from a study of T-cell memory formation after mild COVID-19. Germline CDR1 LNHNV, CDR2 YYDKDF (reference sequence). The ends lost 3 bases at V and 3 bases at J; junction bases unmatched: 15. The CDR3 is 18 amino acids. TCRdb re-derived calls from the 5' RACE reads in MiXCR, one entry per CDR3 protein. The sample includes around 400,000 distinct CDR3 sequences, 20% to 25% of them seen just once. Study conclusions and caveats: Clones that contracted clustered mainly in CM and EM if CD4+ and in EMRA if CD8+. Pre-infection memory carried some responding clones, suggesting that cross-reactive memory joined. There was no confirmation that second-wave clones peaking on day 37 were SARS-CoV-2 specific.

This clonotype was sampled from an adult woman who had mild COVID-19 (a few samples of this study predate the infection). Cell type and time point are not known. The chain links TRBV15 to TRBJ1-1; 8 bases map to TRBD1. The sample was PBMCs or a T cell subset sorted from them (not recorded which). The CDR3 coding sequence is TGTGCCACCAGCAGCGGATTCCCGGGACAGGCAACTTACACTGAAGCTTTCTTT. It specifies CATSSGFPGQATYTEAFF.